This T cell receptor (beta chain) was recovered during a study of blood T cell repertoires in COVID-19. Study at large: The origin of the acute and convalescent COVID-19 samples was the United States, Italy and Spain. In each case, the material was cDNA or gDNA derived from T cells, B-cell-depleted T cells, or PBMCs.

Authors' methods: Estimation of nucleated cell counts relied on the amplification of reference gene primers. Sequenced by immunoSEQ multiplex PCR; TCRdb stores in-frame clones only, minus some. V and J calls and clone size are copied from that table; D and trimming were computed from the DNA. Of approximately 12,000 clones listed, around 82% are singletons. V lost 5 bases, J lost 2 bases, and 15 bases lay in between. The germline V gene encodes CDR1 SQVTM and CDR2 ANQGSEA. The CDR3 has 15 residues. Input material: peripheral blood. This clonotype was sampled from a woman in her fifties or sixties with acute or convalescent COVID-19. This chain connects TRBV29-1 to TRBJ2-2, with a weak D call TRBD2 (6 bases). The CDR3 loop reads CSVRRGVGNTGELFF. The CDR3 region has the DNA TGCAGCGTTCGGCGGGGTGTGGGTAACACCGGGGAGCTGTTTTTT.